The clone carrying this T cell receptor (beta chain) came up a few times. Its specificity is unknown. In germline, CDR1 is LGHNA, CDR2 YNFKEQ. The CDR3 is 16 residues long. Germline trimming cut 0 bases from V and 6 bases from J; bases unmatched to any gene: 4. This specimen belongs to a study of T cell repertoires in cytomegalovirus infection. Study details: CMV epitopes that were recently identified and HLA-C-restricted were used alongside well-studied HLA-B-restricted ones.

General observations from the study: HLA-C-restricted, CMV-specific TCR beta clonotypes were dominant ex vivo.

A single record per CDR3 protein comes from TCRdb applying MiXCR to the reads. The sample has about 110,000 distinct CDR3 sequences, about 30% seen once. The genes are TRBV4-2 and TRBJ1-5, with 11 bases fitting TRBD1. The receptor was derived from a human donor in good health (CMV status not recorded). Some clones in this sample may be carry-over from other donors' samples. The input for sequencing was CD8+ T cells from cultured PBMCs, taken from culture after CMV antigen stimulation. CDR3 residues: CASSQDRGTGGQPQHF. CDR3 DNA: TGTGCCAGCAGCCAAGATAGAGGGACAGGGGGTCAGCCCCAGCATTTT.